This T cell receptor (beta chain) was captured by sequencing in a study of identical twins. This clonotype has ten or more counts. What it recognizes is unknown. Points from the study as a whole: The study reached conclusions through statistical analysis that was cross-sectional, not following the same donors. A partial confounding effect on zero-insertion analyses could come from invariant MAIT and iNKT cells.

In TCRdb, the 5' RACE reads were re-called with MiXCR into one record per CDR3 protein. The sample holds about 250,000 distinct CDR3 sequences, about 14% seen once. Material: memory (CD45RO+) T cells sorted from blood. This clonotype originated in a woman aged 18 to 35 in good health.

As DNA, the CDR3 is TGTGCCAGCAGTTTATATCCGAGGGGGCAAAAACTGTTTTTT. Translating gives CASSLYPRGQKLFF. The gene calls are TRBV27 and TRBJ1-4; 7 bases agree with TRBD1. Trimming took 1 base from V and 9 from J; bases not matched to a gene: 5. Germline CDR1 is MNHEY and CDR2 is SMNVEV (reference sequence). The CDR3 is 14 amino acids.